This T cell receptor beta chain is drawn from a study of blood T cell repertoires in COVID-19. Study details: Acute-phase and convalescent COVID-19 samples originated in the United States, Italy and Spain. T cells, B-cell-depleted T cells, or PBMCs provided the cDNA or gDNA that served as material.

Authors' data handling: For nucleated cells, counts were estimated from reference gene primer amplification. The repertoire was sequenced with immunoSEQ multiplex PCR; TCRdb's copy has only in-frame clones and lacks some. For V, J and clone size, that table is used; D and trimming come from the DNA. The sample lists 95,000 to 100,000 clones, about 90% seen once, with around a sixth in the top ten. Germline V gene data show CDR1 as MNHEY and CDR2 as SVGAGI. The CDR3 has 14 amino acids. Between the trimmed V and J ends, which lost 11 bases and 1 base, there was a span of 15 bases. This TCR derives from a man aged 45-60 years with acute or convalescent COVID-19. The sequencing sample was made of peripheral blood. The gene calls are TRBV6-5 and TRBJ1-3, with D possibly matching TRBD1 (5 bases). The CDR3: CAAGDFSSGNTIYF. The CDR3 DNA is TGTGCCGCGGGGGACTTTTCTTCTGGAAACACCATATATTTT.